This TCR beta chain was profiled in a study of cytomegalovirus exposure and HLA in healthy donors (dated by TCRdb to about 2017). Concerning the study at large: According to a later analysis, the 100 to 150 validation repertoires were produced on the same platform as the 680 or so repertoires of the first cohort. A separate validation cohort of 100 to 150 different subjects was used in addition to the roughly 700-subject first cohort. The study aimed to test whether signatures of past pathogen exposure could be identified by cataloging public T cell receptors. To predict cytomegalovirus infection status, the study combined high-throughput TCR immunosequencing, statistical association of individual TCRs with disease status, and machine learning. The paper as a whole reports these results and caveats: The authors suggested that the approach could potentially be extended to other disease states and immunological phenotypes. Across donors, most TCR sequences were observed very rarely, whereas some public TCRs were present in many individuals. A later analysis found that TCRs clustered in the first cohort also tended to co-occur in the 95 to 150 validation repertoires, with more than 90% of cluster scores above 0. The study listed 150 to 200 TCR beta chains as associated with cytomegalovirus. Three of the identified cytomegalovirus-associated TCR beta chains were confirmed in vitro to be specific for cytomegalovirus antigens. All 120 or so repertoires were used to score co-occurrence in the validation cohort in a later analysis, because that analysis had no HLA typing for the cohort. The classifier was reported to diagnose cytomegalovirus status with high specificity and sensitivity in both the original and validation cohorts.

From the cysteine through the phenylalanine, the CDR3 covers 15 amino acids. Just the 45-base CDR3 DNA is kept, in frame starting at base 1. V loses 4 bases at its end and J loses 6 bases; junction bases beyond the gene matches: 10. The germline V gene yields SGDLS for CDR1 and YYNGEE for CDR2. This clone is a singleton in its sample. The antigen it recognizes is unknown. Base qualities are missing; no much larger clone stands one base away. Libraries came from the immunoSEQ multiplex PCR assay. The authors' analysis ran thus. A statistical classification framework was developed to diagnose cytomegalovirus status using the catalog of TCR beta chain sequences. The table was pulled from immuneACCESS by TCRdb, which kept in-frame rearrangements only. Such tables lose some clones; where checked, under half of the loss comes from unresolved V genes, and the rest has no known cause. The DNA was the basis for D and trimming; V, J and clone size are from that table. The sample table shows 260,000 or so clones, and around 90% are seen once. The top ten constitute 2.5% to 3.5% of the sample.

Donors formed part of the validation cohort, which comprised 120 or so subjects and was distinct from the first cohort of 666 subjects. The chain is assembled from TRBV9 and TRBJ2-1, with 7 central nucleotides matching TRBD2. The receptor was derived from a woman in her twenties or thirties in good health and CMV-seronegative. Sequencing was performed on PBMCs. The DNA sequence reads TGTGCCAGCAGCCCAAGCGGGAATGACTTCAATGAGCAGTTCTTC. Translated, it reads CASSPSGNDFNEQFF.